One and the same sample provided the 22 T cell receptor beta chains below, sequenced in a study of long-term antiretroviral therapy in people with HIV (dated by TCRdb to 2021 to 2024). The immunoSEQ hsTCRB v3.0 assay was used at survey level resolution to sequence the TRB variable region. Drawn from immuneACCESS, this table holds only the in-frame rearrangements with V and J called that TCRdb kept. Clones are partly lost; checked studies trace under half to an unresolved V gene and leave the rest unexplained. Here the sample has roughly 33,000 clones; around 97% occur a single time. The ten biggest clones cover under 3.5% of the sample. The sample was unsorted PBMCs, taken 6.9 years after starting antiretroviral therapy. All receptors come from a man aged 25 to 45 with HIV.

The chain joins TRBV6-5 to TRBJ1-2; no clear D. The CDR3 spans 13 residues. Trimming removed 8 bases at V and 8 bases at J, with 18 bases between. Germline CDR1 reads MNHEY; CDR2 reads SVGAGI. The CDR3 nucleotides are TGTGCCAGCGGACCGGGCCAGGAGTCGGGCTACACCTTC. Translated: CASGPGQESGYTF.

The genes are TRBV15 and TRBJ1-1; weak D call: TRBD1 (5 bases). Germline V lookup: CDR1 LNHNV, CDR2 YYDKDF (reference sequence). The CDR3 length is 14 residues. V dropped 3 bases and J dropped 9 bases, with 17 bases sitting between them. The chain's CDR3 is CATSRSGTSKQAFF. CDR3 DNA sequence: TGTGCCACCAGCAGGTCCGGGACTTCAAAGCAAGCTTTCTTT.

This CDR3 is CASNTAANTEAFF. The CDR3 DNA sequence: TGTGCCAGTAATACGGCCGCGAACACTGAAGCTTTCTTT. The chain couples TRBV19 to TRBJ1-1; the D is unclear. The V end was cut by 7 bases, the J end by 1 base, with 10 bases between. The length of the CDR3 is 13 residues. From germline, CDR1 is LNHDA and CDR2 SQIVND (reference sequence).

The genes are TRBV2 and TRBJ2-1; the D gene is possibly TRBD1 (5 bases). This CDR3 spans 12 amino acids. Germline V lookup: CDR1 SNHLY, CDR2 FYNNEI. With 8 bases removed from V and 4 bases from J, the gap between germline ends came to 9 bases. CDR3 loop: CASARQYNEQFF. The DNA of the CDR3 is TGTGCCAGCGCCAGACAGTACAATGAGCAGTTCTTC.

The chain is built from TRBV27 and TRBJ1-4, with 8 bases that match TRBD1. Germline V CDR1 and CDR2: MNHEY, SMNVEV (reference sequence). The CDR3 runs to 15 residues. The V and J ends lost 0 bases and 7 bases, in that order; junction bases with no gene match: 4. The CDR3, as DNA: TGTGCCAGCAGTTTATCGACAGGGGCTTTTGAAAAACTGTTTTTT. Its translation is CASSLSTGAFEKLFF.

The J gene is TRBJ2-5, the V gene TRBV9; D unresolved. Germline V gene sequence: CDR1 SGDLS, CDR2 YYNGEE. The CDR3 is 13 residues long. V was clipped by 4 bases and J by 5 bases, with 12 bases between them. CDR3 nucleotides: TGTGCCAGCAGCCCCCCGTTTAATGAGACCCAGTACTTC. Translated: CASSPPFNETQYF. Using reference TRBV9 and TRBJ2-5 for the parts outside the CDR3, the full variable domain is DSGVTQTPKHLITATGQRVTLRCSPRSGDLSVYWYQQSLDQGLQFLIQYYNGEERAKGNILERFSAQQFPDLHSELNLSSLELGDSALYFCASSPPFNETQYFGPGTRLLVL.

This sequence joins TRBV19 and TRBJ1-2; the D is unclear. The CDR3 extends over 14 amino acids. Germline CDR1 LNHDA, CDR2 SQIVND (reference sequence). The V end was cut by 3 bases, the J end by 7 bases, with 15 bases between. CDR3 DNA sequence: TGTGCCAGTAGTATGATCTCCCCAATGGGTGGCTACACCTTC. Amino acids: CASSMISPMGGYTF.

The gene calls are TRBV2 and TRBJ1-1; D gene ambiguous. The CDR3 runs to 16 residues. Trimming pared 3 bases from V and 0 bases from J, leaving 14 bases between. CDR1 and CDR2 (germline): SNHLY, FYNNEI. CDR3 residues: CASSETRRRVNTEAFF. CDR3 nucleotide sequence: TGTGCCAGCAGTGAGACCAGGCGCCGAGTGAACACTGAAGCTTTCTTT.

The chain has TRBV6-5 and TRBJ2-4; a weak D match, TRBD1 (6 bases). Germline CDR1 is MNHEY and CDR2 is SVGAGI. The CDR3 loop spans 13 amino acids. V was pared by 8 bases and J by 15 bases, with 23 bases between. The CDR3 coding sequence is TGTGCCAGCGGTAGACCGACAGGCTTAAAGATGTACTTC. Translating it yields CASGRPTGLKMYF.

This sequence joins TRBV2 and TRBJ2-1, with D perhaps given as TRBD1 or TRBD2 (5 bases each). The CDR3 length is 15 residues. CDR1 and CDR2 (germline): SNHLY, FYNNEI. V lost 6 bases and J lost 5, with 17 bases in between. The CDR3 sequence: CASSHSGTEDNEQFF. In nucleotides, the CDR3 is TGTGCCAGCAGCCATTCCGGGACGGAGGACAATGAGCAGTTCTTC.

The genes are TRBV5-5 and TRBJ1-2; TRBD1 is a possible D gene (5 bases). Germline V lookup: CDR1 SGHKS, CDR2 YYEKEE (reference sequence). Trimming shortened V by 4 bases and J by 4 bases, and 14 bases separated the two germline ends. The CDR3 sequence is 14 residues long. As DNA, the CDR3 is TGTGCCAGCAGCCCCGTGGACATCGGCTATGGCTACACCTTC. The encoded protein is CASSPVDIGYGYTF.

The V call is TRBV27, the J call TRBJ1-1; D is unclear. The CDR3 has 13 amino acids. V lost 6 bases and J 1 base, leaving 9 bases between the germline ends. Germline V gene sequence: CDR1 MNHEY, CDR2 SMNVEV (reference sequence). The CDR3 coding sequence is TGTGCCAGCAGCCTCGGGTGGAACACTGAAGCTTTCTTT. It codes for CASSLGWNTEAFF.

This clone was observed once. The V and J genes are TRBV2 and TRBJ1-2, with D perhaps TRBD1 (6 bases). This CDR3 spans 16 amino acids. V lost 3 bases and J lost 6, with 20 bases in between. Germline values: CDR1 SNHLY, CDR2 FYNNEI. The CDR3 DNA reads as TGTGCCAGCAGTGACTCATTTCAGGGGTTCACTAATGGCTACACCTTC. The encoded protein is CASSDSFQGFTNGYTF.

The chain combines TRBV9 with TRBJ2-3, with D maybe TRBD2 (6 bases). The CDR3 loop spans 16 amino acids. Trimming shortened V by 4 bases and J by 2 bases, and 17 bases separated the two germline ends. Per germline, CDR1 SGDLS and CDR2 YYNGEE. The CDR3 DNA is TGTGCCAGCAGCCTAAGGCCCGGGACTCTCACAGATACGCAGTATTTT. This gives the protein CASSLRPGTLTDTQYF.

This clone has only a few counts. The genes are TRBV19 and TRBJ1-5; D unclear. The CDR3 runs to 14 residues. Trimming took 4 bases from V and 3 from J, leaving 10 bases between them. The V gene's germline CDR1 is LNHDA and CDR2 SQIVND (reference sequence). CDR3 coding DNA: TGTGCCAGTAGTACTGCGGGTCTCAATCAGCCCCAGCATTTT. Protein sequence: CASSTAGLNQPQHF.

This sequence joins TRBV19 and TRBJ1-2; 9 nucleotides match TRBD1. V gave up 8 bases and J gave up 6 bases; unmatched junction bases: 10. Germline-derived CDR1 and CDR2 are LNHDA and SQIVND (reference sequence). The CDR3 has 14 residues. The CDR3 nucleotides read TGTGCCAGTCGCGGGGACAGGGAGGCGGATGGCTACACCTTC. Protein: CASRGDREADGYTF. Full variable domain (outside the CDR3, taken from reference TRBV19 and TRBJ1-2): DGGITQSPKYLFRKEGQNVTLSCEQNLNHDAMYWYRQDPGQGLRLIYYSQIVNDFQKGDIAEGYSVSREKKESFPLTVTSAQKNPTAFYLCASRGDREADGYTFGSGTRLTVV.

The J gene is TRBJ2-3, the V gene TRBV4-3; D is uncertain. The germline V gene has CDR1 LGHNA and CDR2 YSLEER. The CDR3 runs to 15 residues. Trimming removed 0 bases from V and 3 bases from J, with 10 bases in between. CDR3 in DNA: TGCGCCAGCAGCCAAGAATGGGATGGTACAGATACGCAGTATTTT. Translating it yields CASSQEWDGTDTQYF.

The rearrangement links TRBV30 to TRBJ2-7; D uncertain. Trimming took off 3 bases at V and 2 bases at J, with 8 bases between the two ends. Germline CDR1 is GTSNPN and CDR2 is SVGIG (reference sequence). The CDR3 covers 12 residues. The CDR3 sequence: CAWRGVAYEQYF. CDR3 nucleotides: TGTGCCTGGAGGGGTGTGGCCTACGAGCAGTACTTC.

CDR3 bases: TGCAGCGTCTCGGCGAACAGGGTCTATGGCTACACCTTC. It translates to CSVSANRVYGYTF. V is TRBV29-1 and J is TRBJ1-2, with D tentatively TRBD1 (6 bases). Trimming took off 6 bases at V and 4 bases at J, with 15 bases between the two ends. The CDR3 has 13 amino acids. CDR1 is SQVTM, CDR2 ANQGSEA, per germline.

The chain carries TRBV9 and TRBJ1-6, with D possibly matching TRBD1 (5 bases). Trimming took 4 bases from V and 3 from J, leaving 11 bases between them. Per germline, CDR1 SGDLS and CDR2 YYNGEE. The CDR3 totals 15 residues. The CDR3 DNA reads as TGTGCCAGCAGCCCGGGGGGAGGCTATAATTCACCCCTCCACTTT. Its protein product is CASSPGGGYNSPLHF.

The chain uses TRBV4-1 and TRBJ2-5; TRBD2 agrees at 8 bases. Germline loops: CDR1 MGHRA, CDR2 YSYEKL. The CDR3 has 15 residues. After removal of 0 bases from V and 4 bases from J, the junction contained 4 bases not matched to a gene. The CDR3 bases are TGCGCCAGCAGCCAAGATGCGGGGGGCGGAGAGACCCAGTACTTC. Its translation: CASSQDAGGGETQYF.

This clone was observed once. For the CDR3, the DNA is TGCGCCAGCAGCCAACTACCCATCGCCATCACAGATACGCAGTATTTT. This translates into CASSQLPIAITDTQYF. The chain joins TRBV4-3 to TRBJ2-3; D is ambiguous. V dropped 2 bases and J dropped 2 bases, with 14 bases sitting between them. Looked up from germline, CDR1 is LGHNA and CDR2 is YSLEER. There are 16 residues in the CDR3.